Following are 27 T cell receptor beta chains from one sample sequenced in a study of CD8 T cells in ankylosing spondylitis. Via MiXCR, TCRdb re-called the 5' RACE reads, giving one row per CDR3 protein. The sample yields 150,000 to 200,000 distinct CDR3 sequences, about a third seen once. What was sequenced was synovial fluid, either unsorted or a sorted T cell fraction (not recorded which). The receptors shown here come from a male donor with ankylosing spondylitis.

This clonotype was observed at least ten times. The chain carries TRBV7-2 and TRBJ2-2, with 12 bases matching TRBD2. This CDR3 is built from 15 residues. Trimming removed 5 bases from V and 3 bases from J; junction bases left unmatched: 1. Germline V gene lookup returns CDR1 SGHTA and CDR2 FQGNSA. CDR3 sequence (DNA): TGTGCCAGCAGCGGGACTAGCGGGTACACCGGGGAGCTGTTTTTT. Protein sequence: CASSGTSGYTGELFF.

CDR3 amino acids: CSARGVGSTYNEQFF. The CDR3 region has the DNA TGCAGTGCTAGAGGGGTTGGGTCCACCTACAATGAGCAGTTCTTC. The rearrangement links TRBV20-1 to TRBJ2-1, with D hard to call. This CDR3 has 15 residues. The germline V gene has CDR1 DFQATT and CDR2 SNEGSKA (reference sequence). V dropped 1 base and J dropped 2 bases, with 12 bases sitting between them.

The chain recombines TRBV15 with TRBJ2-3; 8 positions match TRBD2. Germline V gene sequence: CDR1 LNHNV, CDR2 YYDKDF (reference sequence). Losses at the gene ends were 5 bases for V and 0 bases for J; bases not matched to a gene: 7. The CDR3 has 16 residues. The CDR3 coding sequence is TGTGCCACCAGCGCTGTACAGCGGGGGAGCACAGATACGCAGTATTTT. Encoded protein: CATSAVQRGSTDTQYF. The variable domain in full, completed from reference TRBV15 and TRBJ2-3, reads DAMVIQNPRYQVTQFGKPVTLSCSQTLNHNVMYWYQQKSSQAPKLLFHYYDKDFNNEADTPDNFQSRRPNTSFCFLDIRSPGLGDTAMYLCATSAVQRGSTDTQYFGPGTRLTVL.

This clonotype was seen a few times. CDR3 DNA: TGTGCCAGCAGTCTTCTGGGACTAGCGATTGTAGGAATCTACGAGCAGTACTTC. Translating gives CASSLLGLAIVGIYEQYF. This sequence joins TRBV3-1 and TRBJ2-7, with 10 bases that match TRBD2. This CDR3 contains 18 residues. Losses at the gene ends were 6 bases for V and 3 bases for J; bases not matched to a gene: 17. Per germline, CDR1 LGHDT and CDR2 YNNKEL (reference sequence).

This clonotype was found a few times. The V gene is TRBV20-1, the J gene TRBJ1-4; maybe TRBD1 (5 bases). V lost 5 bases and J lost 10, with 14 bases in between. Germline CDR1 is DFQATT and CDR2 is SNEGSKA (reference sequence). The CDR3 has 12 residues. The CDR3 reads CSAQRGEAKLFF. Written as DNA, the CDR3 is TGCAGTGCTCAAAGAGGGGAGGCAAAACTGTTTTTT.

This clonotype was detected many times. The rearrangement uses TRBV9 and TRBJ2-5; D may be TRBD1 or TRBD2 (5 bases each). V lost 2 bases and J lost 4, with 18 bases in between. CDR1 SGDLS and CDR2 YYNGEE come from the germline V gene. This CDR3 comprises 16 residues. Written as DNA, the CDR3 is TGTGCCAGCAGCGTCGGGTTCGGGACCCTCGGAGAGACCCAGTACTTC. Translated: CASSVGFGTLGETQYF.

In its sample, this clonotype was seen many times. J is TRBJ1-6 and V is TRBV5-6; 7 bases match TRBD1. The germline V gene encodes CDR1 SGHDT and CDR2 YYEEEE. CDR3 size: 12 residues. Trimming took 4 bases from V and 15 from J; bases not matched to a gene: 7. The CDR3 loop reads CASSPRGGYLHF. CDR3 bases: TGTGCCAGCAGCCCACGAGGGGGCTACCTCCACTTT.

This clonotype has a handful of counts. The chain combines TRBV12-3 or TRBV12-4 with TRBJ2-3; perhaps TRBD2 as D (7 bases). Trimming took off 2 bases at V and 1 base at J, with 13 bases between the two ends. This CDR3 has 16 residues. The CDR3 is CASSLSGGGGTDTQYF. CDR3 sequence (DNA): TGTGCCAGCAGTTTATCCGGCGGGGGCGGCACAGATACGCAGTATTTT.

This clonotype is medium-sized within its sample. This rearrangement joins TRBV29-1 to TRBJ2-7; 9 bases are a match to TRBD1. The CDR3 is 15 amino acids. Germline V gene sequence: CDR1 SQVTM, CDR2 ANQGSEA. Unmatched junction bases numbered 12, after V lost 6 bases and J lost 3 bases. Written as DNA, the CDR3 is TGCAGCGTCGGGACCGGGACAGGGAGAAACTACGAGCAGTACTTC. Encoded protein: CSVGTGTGRNYEQYF.

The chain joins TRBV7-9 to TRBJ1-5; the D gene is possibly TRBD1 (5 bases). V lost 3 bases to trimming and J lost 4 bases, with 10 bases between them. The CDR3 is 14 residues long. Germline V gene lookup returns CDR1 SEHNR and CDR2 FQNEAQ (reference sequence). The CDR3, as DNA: TGTGCCAGCAGCTTGGGGGTGAGGAATCAGCCCCAGCATTTT. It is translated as CASSLGVRNQPQHF.

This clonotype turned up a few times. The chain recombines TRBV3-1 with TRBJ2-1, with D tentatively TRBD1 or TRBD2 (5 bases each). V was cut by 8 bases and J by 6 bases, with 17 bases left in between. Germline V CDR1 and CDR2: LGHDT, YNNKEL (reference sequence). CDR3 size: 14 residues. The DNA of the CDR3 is TGTGCCAGCCGGTGGGACCTAGGAAGCAATGAGCAGTTCTTC. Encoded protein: CASRWDLGSNEQFF.

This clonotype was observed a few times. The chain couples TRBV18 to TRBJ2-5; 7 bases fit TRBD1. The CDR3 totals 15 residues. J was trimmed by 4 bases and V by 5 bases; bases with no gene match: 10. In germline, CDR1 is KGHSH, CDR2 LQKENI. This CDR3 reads CASSSPTGPGETQYF. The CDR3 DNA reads TGTGCCAGCTCATCCCCGACAGGGCCTGGAGAGACCCAGTACTTC.

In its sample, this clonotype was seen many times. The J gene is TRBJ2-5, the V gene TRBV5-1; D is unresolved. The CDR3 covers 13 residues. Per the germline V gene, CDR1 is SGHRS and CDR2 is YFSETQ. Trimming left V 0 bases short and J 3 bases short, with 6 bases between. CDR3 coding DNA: TGCGCCAGCAGCTTGGTTACGGAAGAGACCCAGTACTTC. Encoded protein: CASSLVTEETQYF.

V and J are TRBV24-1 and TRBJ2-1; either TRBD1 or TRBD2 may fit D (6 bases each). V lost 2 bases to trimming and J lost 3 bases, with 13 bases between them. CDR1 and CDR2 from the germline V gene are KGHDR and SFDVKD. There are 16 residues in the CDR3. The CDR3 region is CATSDSRGGSYNEQFF. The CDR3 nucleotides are TGTGCCACCAGTGATTCCAGGGGAGGTAGCTACAATGAGCAGTTCTTC.

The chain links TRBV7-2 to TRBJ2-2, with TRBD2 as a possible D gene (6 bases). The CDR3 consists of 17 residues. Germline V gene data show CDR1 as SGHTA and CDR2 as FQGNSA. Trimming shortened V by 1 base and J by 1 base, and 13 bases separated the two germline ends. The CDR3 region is CASSLGEGRGNTGELFF. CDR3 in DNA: TGTGCCAGCAGCTTAGGAGAAGGGCGGGGGAACACCGGGGAGCTGTTTTTT.

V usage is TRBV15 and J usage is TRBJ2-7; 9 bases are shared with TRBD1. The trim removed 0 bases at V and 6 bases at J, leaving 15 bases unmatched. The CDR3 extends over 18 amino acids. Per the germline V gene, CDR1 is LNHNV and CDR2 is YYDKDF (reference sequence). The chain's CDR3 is CATSRDQGTGFSRGEQYF. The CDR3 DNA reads TGTGCCACCAGCAGAGATCAAGGGACAGGGTTTTCTCGAGGCGAGCAGTACTTC. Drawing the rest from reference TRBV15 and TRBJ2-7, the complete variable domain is DAMVIQNPRYQVTQFGKPVTLSCSQTLNHNVMYWYQQKSSQAPKLLFHYYDKDFNNEADTPDNFQSRRPNTSFCFLDIRSPGLGDTAMYLCATSRDQGTGFSRGEQYFGPGTRLTVT.

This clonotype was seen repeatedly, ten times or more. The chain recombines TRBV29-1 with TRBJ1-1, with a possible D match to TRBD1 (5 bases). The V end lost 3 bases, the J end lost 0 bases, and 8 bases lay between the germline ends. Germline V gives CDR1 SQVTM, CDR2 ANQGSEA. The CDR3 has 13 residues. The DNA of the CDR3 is TGCAGCGTTGATAGGGGAATGAACACTGAAGCTTTCTTT. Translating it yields CSVDRGMNTEAFF.

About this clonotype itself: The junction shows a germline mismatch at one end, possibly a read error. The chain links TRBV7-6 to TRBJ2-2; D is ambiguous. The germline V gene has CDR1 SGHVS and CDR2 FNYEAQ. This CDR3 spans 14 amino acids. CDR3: CASSLRPNSGELFF. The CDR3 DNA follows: TGTGCCAGCAGCTTAAGGCCGAACTCCGGGGAGCTGTTTTTT.

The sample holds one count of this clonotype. In DNA form, the CDR3 reads TGTGCCAGCAGTCCGGGCGGGAGCCGGACCGGGGAGCTGTTTTTT. As protein: CASSPGGSRTGELFF. V usage is TRBV12-3 or TRBV12-4 and J usage is TRBJ2-2, with TRBD2 matching 7 bases. Losses at the gene ends were 5 bases for V and 5 bases for J; bases not matched to a gene: 8. This CDR3 is built from 15 residues.

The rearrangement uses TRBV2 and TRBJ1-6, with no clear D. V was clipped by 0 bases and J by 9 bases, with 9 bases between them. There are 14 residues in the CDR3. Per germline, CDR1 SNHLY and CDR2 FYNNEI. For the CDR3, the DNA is TGTGCCAGCAGTGAAGCTGGCCGCAGTTCACCCCTCCACTTT. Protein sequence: CASSEAGRSSPLHF.

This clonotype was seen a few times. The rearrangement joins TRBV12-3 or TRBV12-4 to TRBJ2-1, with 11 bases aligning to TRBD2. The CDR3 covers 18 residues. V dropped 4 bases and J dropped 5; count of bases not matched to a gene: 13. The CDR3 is CASSYLELAGASNNEQFF. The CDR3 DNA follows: TGTGCCAGCAGTTATCTGGAACTAGCGGGAGCGAGCAACAATGAGCAGTTCTTC.

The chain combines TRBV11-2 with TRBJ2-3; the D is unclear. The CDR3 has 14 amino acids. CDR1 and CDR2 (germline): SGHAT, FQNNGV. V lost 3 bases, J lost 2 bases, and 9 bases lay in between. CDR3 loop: CASSLRQATDTQYF. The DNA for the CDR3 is TGTGCCAGCAGCTTGAGACAAGCCACAGATACGCAGTATTTT.

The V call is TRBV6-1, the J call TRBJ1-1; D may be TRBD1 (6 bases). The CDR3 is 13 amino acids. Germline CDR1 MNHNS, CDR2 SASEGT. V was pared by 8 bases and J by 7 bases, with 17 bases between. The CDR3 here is CASGTTGTLEAFF. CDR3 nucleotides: TGTGCCAGCGGGACCACAGGGACCCTTGAAGCTTTCTTT.

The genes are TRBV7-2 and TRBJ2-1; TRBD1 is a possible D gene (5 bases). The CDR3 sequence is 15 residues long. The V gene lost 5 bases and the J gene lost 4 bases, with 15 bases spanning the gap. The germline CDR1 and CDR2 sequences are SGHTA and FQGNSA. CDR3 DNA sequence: TGTGCCAGCAGCCCCCTAGGGGATCCTTACAATGAGCAGTTCTTC. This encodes CASSPLGDPYNEQFF.

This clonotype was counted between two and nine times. The CDR3 DNA sequence: TGCGCCAGCAGCCTACTGACAGGGAAGGGCTACGAGCAGTACTTC. Protein: CASSLLTGKGYEQYF. The chain couples TRBV5-1 to TRBJ2-7; 7 positions match TRBD1. This CDR3 contains 15 residues. From germline, CDR1 is SGHRS and CDR2 YFSETQ. The J segment lost 3 bases and the V segment lost 4 bases, leaving 10 bases of the junction unmatched.

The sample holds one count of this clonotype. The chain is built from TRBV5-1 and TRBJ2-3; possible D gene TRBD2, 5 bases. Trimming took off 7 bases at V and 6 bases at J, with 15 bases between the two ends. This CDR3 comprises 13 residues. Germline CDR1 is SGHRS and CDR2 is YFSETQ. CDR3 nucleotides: TGCGCCAGCTGTCAGCGGAAGAGGGATACGCAGTATTTT. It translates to CASCQRKRDTQYF. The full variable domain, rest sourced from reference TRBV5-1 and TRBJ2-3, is KAGVTQTPRYLIKTRGQQVTLSCSPISGHRSVSWYQQTPGQGLQFLFEYFSETQRNKGNFPGRFSGRQFSNSRSEMNVSTLELGDSALYLCASCQRKRDTQYFGPGTRLTVL.

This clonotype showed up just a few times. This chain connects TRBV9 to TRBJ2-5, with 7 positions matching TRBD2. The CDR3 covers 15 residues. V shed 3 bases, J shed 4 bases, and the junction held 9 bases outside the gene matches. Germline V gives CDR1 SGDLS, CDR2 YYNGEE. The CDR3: CASSAAGTLLETQYF. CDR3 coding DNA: TGTGCCAGCAGCGCAGCGGGAACCTTACTAGAGACCCAGTACTTC. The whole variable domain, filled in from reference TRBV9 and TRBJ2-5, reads DSGVTQTPKHLITATGQRVTLRCSPRSGDLSVYWYQQSLDQGLQFLIQYYNGEERAKGNILERFSAQQFPDLHSELNLSSLELGDSALYFCASSAAGTLLETQYFGPGTRLLVL.